One sample yielded the 21 T cell receptor beta chains listed below, sequenced in a study of T cell responses to AZD1222 COVID-19 vaccine. The assay was immunoSEQ multiplex PCR, and TCRdb's table has in-frame clones only and misses some. The sample includes around 120,000 clones, 90% of them seen just once. The sequences come from peripheral blood, collected on day 0 of AZD1222 vaccination. The origin of the receptors is an adult in good health.

The J gene is TRBJ1-5, the V gene TRBV7-9; no reliable D call. The CDR3 consists of 13 residues. Between the trimmed V and J ends, which lost 5 bases and 5 bases, there was a span of 10 bases. Germline CDR1 and CDR2: SEHNR and FQNEAQ (reference sequence). CDR3: CASSRESHQPQHF. The CDR3 nucleotides read TGTGCCAGCAGCCGGGAAAGCCATCAGCCCCAGCATTTT.

The chain recombines TRBV30 with TRBJ2-7; maybe TRBD1 (6 bases). V lost 5 bases and J 4 bases, leaving 21 bases between the germline ends. This CDR3 is 15 amino acids long. The germline gives CDR1 GTSNPN, CDR2 SVGIG (reference sequence). CDR3 nucleotides: TGTGCCTGGTCGCCACCCGACGGGACAAATTACGAGCAGTACTTC. Residues: CAWSPPDGTNYEQYF.

This clone was recorded a few times. The chain uses TRBV28 and TRBJ2-7; 8 nucleotides line up with TRBD1. Germline assignment: CDR1 MDHEN and CDR2 SYDVKM. The CDR3 covers 15 residues. V lost 4 bases, J lost 3 bases, and 8 bases stayed unmatched. Written as DNA, the CDR3 is TGTGCCAGCAGTTCCGGGACAGGTTATATCTACGAGCAGTACTTC. Its protein is CASSSGTGYIYEQYF.

V and J are TRBV6-5 and TRBJ2-7; 9 bases align to TRBD2. V shed 6 bases and J 5 bases; nucleotides not matched to a gene: 11. CDR3 length: 15 residues. CDR1 and CDR2 (germline): MNHEY, SVGAGI. The CDR3 DNA reads as TGTGCCAGCAGATCGATATTAGCGGGAGAAGACGAGCAGTACTTC. Protein: CASRSILAGEDEQYF.

This chain uses TRBV7-2 with TRBJ2-1; 8 bases line up with TRBD2. CDR1 and CDR2 (germline): SGHTA, FQGNSA. This CDR3 spans 15 amino acids. V lost 4 bases to trimming and J lost 6 bases; unmatched junction nucleotides: 8. This CDR3 reads CASSSNKRERNEQFF. The CDR3, as DNA: TGTGCCAGCAGCTCCAATAAGCGGGAGCGCAATGAGCAGTTCTTC. Filled out from reference TRBV7-2 and TRBJ2-1, the complete variable domain reads GAGVSQSPSNKVTEKGKDVELRCDPISGHTALYWYRQSLGQGLEFLIYFQGNSAPDKSGLPSDRFSAERTGGSVSTLTIQRTQQEDSAVYLCASSSNKRERNEQFFGPGTRLTVL.

This sequence joins TRBV5-6 and TRBJ2-5, with D unclear. The length of the CDR3 is 13 residues. Germline CDR1 SGHDT, CDR2 YYEEEE. Trimming took off 2 bases at V and 5 bases at J, with 10 bases between the two ends. CDR3 sequence reads: CASSLAQVETQYF. In DNA form, the CDR3 reads TGTGCCAGCAGCTTAGCCCAGGTGGAGACCCAGTACTTC.

This chain connects TRBV27 to TRBJ1-1, with D tentatively TRBD1 (6 bases). CDR1 MNHEY and CDR2 SMNVEV come from the germline V gene (reference sequence). The CDR3 runs 14 residues. Trimming removed 6 bases at V and 10 bases at J, with 21 bases between. CDR3 coding DNA: TGTGCCAGCAGCCCAGCAGGGGAGCCCTGGGGAGCTTTCTTT. This encodes CASSPAGEPWGAFF.

The chain links TRBV6-5 to TRBJ2-7, with D hard to call. The CDR3 contains 14 residues. The germline V and J ends were trimmed by 10 bases and 1 base, with 17 bases remaining between them. The germline CDR1 and CDR2 sequences are MNHEY and SVGAGI. The CDR3 region is CATLAARRSYEQYF. The CDR3 DNA is TGTGCCACCCTGGCGGCCAGGCGATCCTACGAGCAGTACTTC.

The CDR3 region is CASSQDLRSSEQYF. CDR3 nucleotides: TGTGCCAGCAGCCAAGATTTAAGGTCTAGCGAGCAGTACTTC. The chain joins TRBV3-1 (or the pseudogene TRBV3-2) to TRBJ2-7; D is ambiguous. The V and J ends lost 0 bases and 6 bases respectively, with 12 bases between them. This CDR3 comprises 14 residues. CDR1 and CDR2 (germline): LGHDT, YNNKEL (reference sequence).

This chain links TRBV3-1 (or the pseudogene TRBV3-2) with TRBJ2-7; 12 positions match TRBD1. The trim removed 5 bases at V and 7 bases at J, leaving 6 bases unmatched. Germline CDR1 and CDR2: LGHDT and YNNKEL (reference sequence). The CDR3 covers 14 residues. The CDR3 DNA reads as TGTGCCAGCAGCTACCGGGACAGGGGGCGAGAGCAGTACTTC. Translating it yields CASSYRDRGREQYF.

The rearrangement joins TRBV25-1 to TRBJ2-2; no definite D call. The germline V gene encodes CDR1 MGHDK and CDR2 SYGVNS. The V and J ends lost 2 bases and 3 bases respectively, with 10 bases between them. This CDR3 has 15 amino acids. The CDR3 loop is CASSEQGIDTGELFF. The CDR3 nucleotides read TGTGCCAGCAGTGAACAAGGAATCGACACCGGGGAGCTGTTTTTT.

This chain uses TRBV7-9 with TRBJ1-5, with D uncertain. Germline V CDR1 and CDR2: SEHNR, FQNEAQ (reference sequence). The CDR3 contains 15 residues. V gave up 2 bases and J gave up 5 bases, with 13 bases separating them. CDR3 amino acids: CASSLLGSLDQPQHF. As DNA, the CDR3 is TGTGCCAGCAGCTTATTGGGGTCGTTAGATCAGCCCCAGCATTTT.

The rearrangement joins TRBV28 to TRBJ2-1, with TRBD2 as a possible D gene (6 bases). V was trimmed by 5 bases and J by 0 bases, leaving 8 bases between them. The CDR3 has 14 amino acids. CDR1 MDHEN and CDR2 SYDVKM come from the germline V gene. The CDR3 spells CASSGGTSYNEQFF. CDR3 in DNA: TGTGCCAGCAGTGGGGGGACCTCCTACAATGAGCAGTTCTTC.

The V call is TRBV5-1, the J call TRBJ2-1; D is uncertain. CDR1 is SGHRS and CDR2 is YFSETQ in the germline V gene. There are 14 residues in the CDR3. V lost 0 bases and J lost 1, with 5 bases in between. The CDR3 loop is CASSLDASYNEQFF. CDR3 coding DNA: TGCGCCAGCAGCTTGGACGCTTCCTACAATGAGCAGTTCTTC.

The rearrangement links TRBV7-9 to TRBJ1-3; the D is unclear. The CDR3 sequence is 16 residues long. Trimming cost V 2 bases and J 0 bases, with 11 bases left between them. CDR1 and CDR2 (germline): SEHNR, FQNEAQ (reference sequence). The DNA for the CDR3 is TGTGCCAGCAGCTTAAGGAGGACCCGCTCTGGAAACACCATATATTTT. This encodes CASSLRRTRSGNTIYF.

The V gene is TRBV24-1, the J gene TRBJ2-7, with 7 bases identical to TRBD1. This CDR3 contains 13 residues. The trim removed 5 bases at V and 2 bases at J, leaving 2 bases unmatched. Germline V lookup: CDR1 KGHDR, CDR2 SFDVKD. CDR3 protein: CATSGQGTYEQYF. DNA for the CDR3: TGTGCCACCAGTGGACAGGGTACCTACGAGCAGTACTTC.

The V gene is TRBV24-1, the J gene TRBJ2-5; 10 bases align to TRBD1. This CDR3 has 15 amino acids. V shed 4 bases, J shed 1 base, and the junction held 2 bases outside the gene matches. CDR1 KGHDR and CDR2 SFDVKD come from the germline V gene. As DNA, the CDR3 is TGTGCCACCAGTGACGGGACAGGGGTCCAAGAGACCCAGTACTTC. Amino acids: CATSDGTGVQETQYF.

The CDR3 nucleotides read TGTGCCAGCAGCCAAGACAGTAGCAATCAGCCCCAGCATTTT. This codes for CASSQDSSNQPQHF. The genes are TRBV3-1 (or the pseudogene TRBV3-2) and TRBJ1-5; D unresolved. Trimming pared 0 bases from V and 0 bases from J, leaving 3 bases between. The CDR3 is 14 amino acids. Looked up from germline, CDR1 is LGHDT and CDR2 is YNNKEL (reference sequence).

The chain links TRBV10-2 to TRBJ2-2; D ambiguous. The CDR3 has 14 residues. The ends were cut back, 5 bases at V and 2 bases at J, with 9 bases in the middle. Looked up from germline, CDR1 is WSHSY and CDR2 is SAAADI. CDR3 in amino acids: CASSPLINTGELFF. The CDR3 nucleotides read TGCGCCAGCAGTCCCCTTATTAACACCGGGGAGCTGTTTTTT.

The gene calls are TRBV25-1 and TRBJ2-3; 8 bases line up with TRBD2. The J segment lost 2 bases and the V segment lost 8 bases, leaving 9 bases of the junction unmatched. The CDR3 extends over 15 amino acids. Germline V gene lookup returns CDR1 MGHDK and CDR2 SYGVNS. The CDR3 nucleotides read TGTGCCAGCTTGAGCGGGACTAGACTCACAGATACGCAGTATTTT. Its protein product is CASLSGTRLTDTQYF.

The rearrangement links TRBV12-3 or TRBV12-4 to TRBJ2-7; D call uncertain. This CDR3 contains 12 residues. Trimming took 6 bases from V and 4 from J, leaving 10 bases between them. The CDR3 sequence: CASSPVGYEQYF. In nucleotides, the CDR3 is TGTGCCAGCAGCCCAGTGGGTTACGAGCAGTACTTC.